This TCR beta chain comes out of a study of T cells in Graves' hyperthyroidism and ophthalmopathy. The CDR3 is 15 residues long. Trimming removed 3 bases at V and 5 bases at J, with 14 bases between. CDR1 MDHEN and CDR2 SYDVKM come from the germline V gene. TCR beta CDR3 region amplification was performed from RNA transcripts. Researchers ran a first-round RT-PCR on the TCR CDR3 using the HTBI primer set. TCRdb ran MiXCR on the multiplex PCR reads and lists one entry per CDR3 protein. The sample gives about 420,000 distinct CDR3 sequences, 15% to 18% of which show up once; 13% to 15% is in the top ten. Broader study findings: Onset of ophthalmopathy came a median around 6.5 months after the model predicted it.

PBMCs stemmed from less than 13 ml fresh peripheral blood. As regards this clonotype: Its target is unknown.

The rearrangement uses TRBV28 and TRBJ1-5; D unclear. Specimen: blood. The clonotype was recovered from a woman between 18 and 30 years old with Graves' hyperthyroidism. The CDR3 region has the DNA TGTGCCAGCAGTTTTGGAGGGAGCGGGGATCAGCCCCAGCATTTT. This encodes CASSFGGSGDQPQHF.